Following are 32 T cell receptor beta chains from one sample sequenced in a study of neurological immune-mediated disorders. A single record per CDR3 protein comes from TCRdb applying MiXCR to the 5' RACE reads. The data show roughly 38,000 distinct CDR3 sequences, about 2.3% seen once. Sequenced sample: PBMCs. The receptors originated from a young man with multiple sclerosis.

This clonotype is a singleton in its sample. This CDR3 is missing its conserved last phenylalanine or tryptophan, likely due to a read error. The CDR3 DNA is TGCAGTGCTAGAGGACTAGCGGCAACAGATACGCAGTATAAT. Translating it yields CSARGLAATDTQYN. This chain uses TRBV20-1 with TRBJ2-3, with 9 bases aligning to TRBD2. V gave up 1 base and J gave up 3 bases; unmatched junction bases: 2. Germline V gene sequence: CDR1 DFQATT, CDR2 SNEGSKA (reference sequence). The CDR3 runs to 14 residues.

This clonotype was detected many times. This chain links TRBV5-1 with TRBJ2-5; D unresolved. Between the trimmed V and J ends, which lost 0 bases and 5 bases, there was a span of 14 bases. Looked up from germline, CDR1 is SGHRS and CDR2 is YFSETQ. CDR3 length: 15 residues. The CDR3 here is CASSLVSAKRETQYF. CDR3 DNA: TGCGCCAGCAGCTTGGTGTCGGCCAAGAGGGAGACCCAGTACTTC.

This clonotype was found many times. At one end, the junction sequence differs from germline, possibly due to a read error. The chain combines TRBV5-1 with TRBJ2-7; perhaps TRBD1 as D (6 bases). The CDR3 covers 14 residues. Looked up from germline, CDR1 is SGHRS and CDR2 is YFSETQ. CDR3 protein: CASSLGAGAYEQYF. The CDR3 DNA is TGTGCCAGCAGCTTAGGGGCAGGGGCCTACGAGCAGTACTTC.

This clonotype has at least ten counts. This sequence joins TRBV5-1 and TRBJ2-3, with D possibly matching TRBD1 (6 bases). The CDR3 extends over 15 amino acids. Germline V lookup: CDR1 SGHRS, CDR2 YFSETQ. V gave up 0 bases and J gave up 4 bases, with 12 bases separating them. This chain's CDR3 is CASSLVLGAADTQYF. For the CDR3, the DNA is TGCGCCAGCAGCTTGGTTCTGGGGGCCGCAGATACGCAGTATTTT.

This clonotype was counted a few times. V usage is TRBV29-1 and J usage is TRBJ2-4; 8 nucleotides match TRBD1. The CDR3 covers 13 residues. With 7 bases clipped from V and 5 bases from J, the junction kept 7 bases outside the gene matches. The germline V gene encodes CDR1 SQVTM and CDR2 ANQGSEA. The CDR3 DNA reads as TGCAGCGCCTGGACAGGGACGCAAAACATTCAGTACTTC. Residues: CSAWTGTQNIQYF.

This clonotype was seen a handful of times. The chain employs TRBV10-3 and TRBJ2-3; TRBD2 aligns across 7 bases. Germline CDR1 is ENHRY and CDR2 is SYGVKD. This CDR3 comprises 14 residues. Trimming cost V 2 bases and J 9 bases; bases outside gene matches: 8. The CDR3 region is CAISEPASGGTQYF. The CDR3, as DNA: TGTGCCATCAGTGAGCCCGCTAGCGGCGGAACGCAGTATTTT.

This clonotype was counted ten times or more. V gene TRBV5-1 combines with J gene TRBJ2-2; 13 bases are shared with TRBD2. Germline CDR1 is SGHRS and CDR2 is YFSETQ. The CDR3 totals 17 residues. V shed 2 bases and J 2 bases; nucleotides not matched to a gene: 3. The CDR3 sequence: CASSLPGLAGNTGELFF. The CDR3 DNA reads TGCGCCAGCAGCTTACCGGGACTAGCGGGAAACACCGGGGAGCTGTTTTTT. The full variable domain, completed using reference TRBV5-1 and TRBJ2-2, is KAGVTQTPRYLIKTRGQQVTLSCSPISGHRSVSWYQQTPGQGLQFLFEYFSETQRNKGNFPGRFSGRQFSNSRSEMNVSTLELGDSALYLCASSLPGLAGNTGELFFGEGSRLTVL.

This clonotype was seen at least ten times. The chain employs TRBV5-1 and TRBJ2-5; the D is unclear. CDR1 is SGHRS, CDR2 YFSETQ, per germline. This CDR3 is built from 12 residues. V was shortened by 0 bases and J by 4 bases, with 4 bases between the two germline ends. The CDR3 nucleotides read TGCGCCAGCAGCTTGGCCAGAGAGACCCAGTACTTC. The encoded protein is CASSLARETQYF.

Ten or more counts support this clonotype. The chain links TRBV15 to TRBJ2-7; possibly TRBD1 or TRBD2 for D (5 bases each). This CDR3 is built from 17 residues. Germline lookup yields CDR1 LNHNV and CDR2 YYDKDF (reference sequence). The V and J ends lost 5 bases and 3 bases respectively, with 23 bases between them. This CDR3 reads CATSSAGETEEGYEQYF. The CDR3 DNA reads as TGTGCCACCAGCTCCGCCGGGGAGACAGAAGAAGGCTACGAGCAGTACTTC.

This clonotype was seen ten or more times. The gene calls are TRBV20-1 and TRBJ2-7; TRBD2 aligns across 14 bases. CDR3 length: 16 residues. With V trimmed by 5 bases and J by 3 bases, 9 bases remained unmatched. Germline V gene sequence: CDR1 DFQATT, CDR2 SNEGSKA (reference sequence). CDR3 nucleotides: TGCAGTGCTCAACCCGGACTAGCGGGAGGTAACTACGAGCAGTACTTC. Its protein product is CSAQPGLAGGNYEQYF.

The chain couples TRBV6-4 to TRBJ2-3; D is possibly TRBD2 (6 bases). CDR1 is MRHNA, CDR2 SNTAGT, per germline. V was clipped by 5 bases and J by 1 base, with 13 bases between them. This CDR3 contains 15 residues. CDR3 nucleotides: TGTGCCAGCAGTAGCTCGGGACTCGGCACAGATACGCAGTATTTT. This codes for CASSSSGLGTDTQYF.

This clonotype was seen at least ten times. V is TRBV7-2 and J is TRBJ2-1; tentative D call: TRBD2 (5 bases). This CDR3 spans 17 amino acids. Germline CDR1 and CDR2: SGHTA and FQGNSA. Trimming stripped 0 bases from V and 5 bases from J, with 17 bases between. CDR3 DNA sequence: TGTGCCAGCAGCTTAGCGAGGGTAGGTAGTTGGAACAATGAGCAGTTCTTC. It translates to CASSLARVGSWNNEQFF.

V and J are TRBV5-1 and TRBJ2-7; a weak D match, TRBD2 (5 bases). Germline CDR1 SGHRS, CDR2 YFSETQ. The CDR3 extends over 12 amino acids. V was clipped by 4 bases and J by 6 bases, with 11 bases between them. The CDR3 DNA is TGCGCCAGCAGCCCATCAGGAGGCGAGCAGTACTTC. This gives the protein CASSPSGGEQYF.

This clonotype was picked up many times. This chain connects TRBV6-5 to TRBJ1-1; 9 bases map to TRBD1. Germline-derived CDR1 and CDR2 are MNHEY and SVGAGI. The CDR3 loop spans 14 amino acids. Trimming took 6 bases from V and 6 from J; bases not matched to a gene: 8. CDR3 nucleotides: TGTGCCAGCAGATGGACAGGGGACGGTCCTGAAGCTTTCTTT. It is translated as CASRWTGDGPEAFF.

The sample holds many counts of this clonotype. The CDR3 DNA reads TGTGCCACCAGCAATGGACTAGCGCATGAGCAGTTCTTC. This sequence encodes CATSNGLAHEQFF. This sequence joins TRBV15 and TRBJ2-1; 9 nucleotides match TRBD2. Unmatched junction bases numbered 3, after V lost 4 bases and J lost 8 bases. The CDR3 has 13 amino acids. Per germline, CDR1 LNHNV and CDR2 YYDKDF (reference sequence).

Many counts were recorded for this clonotype. The genes are TRBV4-1 and TRBJ2-1, with 7 bases matching TRBD1. The CDR3 has 13 amino acids. The V gene end was trimmed by 2 bases and the J gene end by 6 bases; junction bases not matched to a gene: 1. CDR1 MGHRA and CDR2 YSYEKL come from the germline V gene. Here the CDR3 reads CASSQTGANEQFF. The CDR3 region has the DNA TGCGCCAGCAGCCAAACAGGGGCCAATGAGCAGTTCTTC.

This clonotype occurred many times. The chain couples TRBV25-1 to TRBJ2-5; 7 bases map to TRBD1. V lost 8 bases and J lost 5; bases outside the gene matches: 5. The CDR3 extends over 12 amino acids. CDR1 and CDR2 (germline): MGHDK, SYGVNS. CDR3 coding DNA: TGTGCCAGCGGGGGACAGATGGAGACCCAGTACTTC. Translation: CASGGQMETQYF.

This clonotype was seen many times. The chain couples TRBV5-5 to TRBJ1-3; D call uncertain. The CDR3 length is 16 residues. V was shortened by 4 bases and J by 0 bases, with 14 bases between the two germline ends. Germline V gene data show CDR1 as SGHKS and CDR2 as YYEKEE (reference sequence). CDR3 bases: TGTGCCAGCAGCCCTTCGGGAGGTCGCTCTGGAAACACCATATATTTT. The encoded protein is CASSPSGGRSGNTIYF.

Many counts were recorded for this clonotype. This chain connects TRBV6-4 to TRBJ2-2; D call uncertain. CDR1 is MRHNA and CDR2 is SNTAGT in the germline V gene. This CDR3 region has 14 residues. Trimming stripped 4 bases from V and 4 bases from J, with 10 bases between. The CDR3 reads CASSASAFTGELFF. The CDR3 DNA reads TGTGCCAGCAGTGCTTCTGCATTCACCGGGGAGCTGTTTTTT.

At least ten counts were recorded for this clonotype. This chain joins TRBV21-1 and TRBJ2-5; the table assigns TRBD1, which was not confirmed against the DNA. TRBV21-1 is marked as a pseudogene. The CDR3 is 15 amino acids. CDR3 nucleotide sequence: TGTGCCAGCAGGAGGGGAGGGGGCGTCTCAGAGACCCAGTACTTC. Amino acid sequence: CASRRGGGVSETQYF.

This clonotype appeared many times. The chain joins TRBV4-3 to TRBJ1-6; maybe TRBD1 (5 bases). This CDR3 has 15 amino acids. Germline CDR1 reads LGHNA; CDR2 reads YSLEER. V lost 0 bases and J 7 bases, leaving 10 bases between the germline ends. The CDR3 spells CASSQDPRGNSPLHF. The CDR3 region has the DNA TGCGCCAGCAGCCAAGACCCTCGGGGGAATTCACCCCTCCACTTT.

This clonotype has a count of ten or more. This chain links TRBV7-2 with TRBJ2-4; possible D gene TRBD1, 6 bases. Germline CDR1 SGHTA, CDR2 FQGNSA. The CDR3 is 14 residues long. V was pared by 5 bases and J by 8 bases, with 16 bases between. The DNA of the CDR3 is TGTGCCAGCAGCCTCGGACCAGGGGCGGACATTCAGTACTTC. Encoded protein: CASSLGPGADIQYF. Full variable domain (missing parts from reference TRBV7-2 and TRBJ2-4): GAGVSQSPSNKVTEKGKDVELRCDPISGHTALYWYRQSLGQGLEFLIYFQGNSAPDKSGLPSDRFSAERTGGSVSTLTIQRTQQEDSAVYLCASSLGPGADIQYFGAGTRLSVL.

In its sample, this clonotype was seen a few times. V gene TRBV3-1 combines with J gene TRBJ2-1; D unclear. V was trimmed by 2 bases and J by 1 base, leaving 15 bases between them. Per the germline V gene, CDR1 is LGHDT and CDR2 is YNNKEL (reference sequence). The CDR3 runs to 17 residues. DNA for the CDR3: TGTGCCAGCAGCCAAAGACCACAAGGGTTTTCCTACAATGAGCAGTTCTTC. As protein: CASSQRPQGFSYNEQFF.

This clonotype showed up many times. V gene TRBV6-6 combines with J gene TRBJ2-4, with D perhaps TRBD2 (5 bases). Germline CDR1 reads MNHNY; CDR2 reads SVGAGI (reference sequence). V was trimmed by 3 bases and J by 0 bases, leaving 9 bases between them. This CDR3 is built from 15 residues. Written as DNA, the CDR3 is TGTGCCAGCAGTTATCGGGGTCAAGCCAAAAACATTCAGTACTTC. It yields the protein CASSYRGQAKNIQYF.

The table lists this clonotype with a few counts. The chain combines TRBV11-3 with TRBJ2-7; TRBD1 might be the D (6 bases). This CDR3 has 18 residues. In germline, CDR1 is SGHNT, CDR2 YENEEA. The ends were cut back, 5 bases at V and 2 bases at J, with 25 bases in the middle. For the CDR3, the DNA is TGTGCCAGCAGCCCAGGTTTGGGTACAGGGCTACCCACCTACGAGCAGTACTTC. Its protein product is CASSPGLGTGLPTYEQYF. Full variable domain (remainder filled in from reference TRBV11-3 and TRBJ2-7): EAGVVQSPRYKIIEKKQPVAFWCNPISGHNTLYWYLQNLGQGPELLIRYENEEAVDDSQLPKDRFSAERLKGVDSTLKIQPAELGDSAVYLCASSPGLGTGLPTYEQYFGPGTRLTVT.

The table lists this clonotype with many counts. The chain recombines TRBV12-3 or TRBV12-4 with TRBJ1-6; 9 nucleotides match TRBD1. J was trimmed by 7 bases and V by 6 bases; bases with no gene match: 10. The length of the CDR3 is 16 residues. CDR3 residues: CASRASDRGANSPLHF. CDR3 nucleotide sequence: TGTGCCAGCAGAGCATCTGACAGGGGGGCGAATTCACCCCTCCACTTT.

In this sample, this clonotype turned up many times. The J gene is TRBJ2-2, the V gene TRBV5-1; D is perhaps TRBD1 (6 bases). This CDR3 has 14 residues. Trimming took off 3 bases at V and 4 bases at J, with 10 bases between the two ends. Germline lookup yields CDR1 SGHRS and CDR2 YFSETQ. The CDR3 protein is CASSSNRATGELFF. CDR3 sequence (DNA): TGCGCCAGCAGCTCGAACAGGGCCACCGGGGAGCTGTTTTTT.

This clonotype has a count of ten or more. V gene TRBV5-1 combines with J gene TRBJ1-4; tentative D call: TRBD1 (6 bases). The V end lost 4 bases, the J end lost 8 bases, and 12 bases lay between the germline ends. This CDR3 comprises 13 residues. Germline V CDR1 and CDR2: SGHRS, YFSETQ. In nucleotides, the CDR3 is TGCGCCAGCAGCCCAGGGGTAGGAGAAAAACTGTTTTTT. The encoded protein is CASSPGVGEKLFF.

This clonotype appeared many times. J is TRBJ2-1 and V is TRBV20-1, with TRBD2 matching 8 bases. With 4 bases clipped from V and 10 bases from J, the junction kept 9 bases outside the gene matches. The V gene's germline CDR1 is DFQATT and CDR2 SNEGSKA (reference sequence). The CDR3 consists of 13 residues. The CDR3 region is CSANRGGRQEQFF. The CDR3 DNA sequence: TGCAGTGCTAACCGGGGGGGCCGACAGGAGCAGTTCTTC.

The sample holds many counts of this clonotype. The chain carries TRBV20-1 and TRBJ2-3; D uncertain. The CDR3 runs 17 residues. Germline loops: CDR1 DFQATT, CDR2 SNEGSKA (reference sequence). V lost 3 bases to trimming and J lost 7 bases, with 26 bases between them. The CDR3 DNA reads TGCAGTGCTAGCCCTTTCTCGGGTAGTTTGGTCTTGAATACGCAGTATTTT. Encoded protein: CSASPFSGSLVLNTQYF.

This clonotype was detected ten times or more. V and J are TRBV6-5 and TRBJ2-1; D is unclear. The CDR3 sequence is 13 residues long. CDR1 MNHEY and CDR2 SVGAGI come from the germline V gene. V lost 6 bases and J 6 bases, leaving 12 bases between the germline ends. CDR3 loop: CASRYRAPNEQFF. CDR3 nucleotide sequence: TGTGCCAGCAGGTACCGCGCCCCCAATGAGCAGTTCTTC.

This clonotype was counted ten times or more. This chain links TRBV7-8 with TRBJ1-1; D may be TRBD1 (5 bases). V lost 4 bases, J lost 5 bases, and 11 bases lay in between. CDR1 and CDR2 (germline): SGHVS, FQNEAQ. This CDR3 is built from 13 residues. The CDR3 loop reads CASSYGAGTEAFF. The DNA for the CDR3 is TGTGCCAGCAGCTACGGGGCGGGAACTGAAGCTTTCTTT.